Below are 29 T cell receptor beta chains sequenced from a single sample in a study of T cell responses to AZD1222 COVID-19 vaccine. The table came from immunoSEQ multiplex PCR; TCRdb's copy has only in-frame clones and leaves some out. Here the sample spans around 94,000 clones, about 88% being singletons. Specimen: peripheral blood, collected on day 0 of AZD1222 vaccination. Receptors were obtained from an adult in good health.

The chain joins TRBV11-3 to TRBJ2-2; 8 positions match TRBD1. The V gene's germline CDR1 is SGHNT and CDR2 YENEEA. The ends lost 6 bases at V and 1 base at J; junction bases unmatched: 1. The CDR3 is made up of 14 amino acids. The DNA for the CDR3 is TGTGCCAGCAGAACAGGGGGGAACACCGGGGAGCTGTTTTTT. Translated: CASRTGGNTGELFF.

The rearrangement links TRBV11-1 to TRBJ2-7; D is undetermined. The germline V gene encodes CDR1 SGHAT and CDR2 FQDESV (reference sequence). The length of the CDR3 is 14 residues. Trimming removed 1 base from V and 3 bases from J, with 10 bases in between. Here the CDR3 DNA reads TGTGCCAGCAGCTTAGGAGGAAACGGCTACGAGCAGTACTTC. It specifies CASSLGGNGYEQYF.

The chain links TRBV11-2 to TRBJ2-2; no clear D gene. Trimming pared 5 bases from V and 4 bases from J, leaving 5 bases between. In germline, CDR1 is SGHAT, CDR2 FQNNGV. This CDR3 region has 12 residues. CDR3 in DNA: TGTGCCAGCAGCCTTGGCACCGGGGAGCTGTTTTTT. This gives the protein CASSLGTGELFF.

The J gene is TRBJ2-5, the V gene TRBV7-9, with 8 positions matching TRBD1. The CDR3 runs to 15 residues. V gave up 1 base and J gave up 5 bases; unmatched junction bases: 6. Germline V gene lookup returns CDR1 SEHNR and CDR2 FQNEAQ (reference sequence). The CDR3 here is CASSLGTGGSETQYF. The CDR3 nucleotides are TGTGCCAGCAGCTTAGGAACAGGGGGTTCGGAGACCCAGTACTTC. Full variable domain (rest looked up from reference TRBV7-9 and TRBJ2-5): DTGVSQNPRHKITKRGQNVTFRCDPISEHNRLYWYRQTLGQGPEFLTYFQNEAQLEKSRLLSDRFSAERPKGSFSTLEIQRTEQGDSAMYLCASSLGTGGSETQYFGPGTRLLVL.

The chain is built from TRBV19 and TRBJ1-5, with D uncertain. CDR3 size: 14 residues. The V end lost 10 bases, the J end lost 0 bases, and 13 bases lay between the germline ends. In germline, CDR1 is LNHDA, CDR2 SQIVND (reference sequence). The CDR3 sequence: CATSRDFSNQPQHF. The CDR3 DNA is TGTGCCACCTCCCGGGATTTTAGCAATCAGCCCCAGCATTTT.

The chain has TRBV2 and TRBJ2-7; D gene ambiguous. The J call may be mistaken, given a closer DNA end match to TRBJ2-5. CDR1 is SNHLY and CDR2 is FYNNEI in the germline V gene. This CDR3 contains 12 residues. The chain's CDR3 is CASMMRYATQYF. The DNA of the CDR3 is TGTGCCAGCATGATGCGATATGCGACCCAGTACTTC.

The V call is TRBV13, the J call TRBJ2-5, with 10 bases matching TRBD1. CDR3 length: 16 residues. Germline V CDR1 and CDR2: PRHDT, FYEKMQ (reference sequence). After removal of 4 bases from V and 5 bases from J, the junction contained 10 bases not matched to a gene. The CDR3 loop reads CASSSGTGDSRETQYF. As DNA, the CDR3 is TGTGCCAGCAGCTCCGGGACAGGGGACAGTAGGGAGACCCAGTACTTC.

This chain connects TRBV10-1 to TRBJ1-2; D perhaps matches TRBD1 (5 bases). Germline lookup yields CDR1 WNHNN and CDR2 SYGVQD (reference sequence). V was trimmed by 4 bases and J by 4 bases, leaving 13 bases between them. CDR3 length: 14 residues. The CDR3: CASSAPPGCYGYTF. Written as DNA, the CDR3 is TGCGCCAGCAGTGCCCCGCCAGGGTGCTATGGCTACACCTTC.

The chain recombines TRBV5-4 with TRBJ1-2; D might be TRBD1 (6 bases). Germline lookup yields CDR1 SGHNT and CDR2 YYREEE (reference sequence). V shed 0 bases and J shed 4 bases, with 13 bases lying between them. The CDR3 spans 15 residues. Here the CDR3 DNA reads TGTGCCAGCAGCTTGGCAGGGGCGCTGGGCTATGGCTACACCTTC. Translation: CASSLAGALGYGYTF.

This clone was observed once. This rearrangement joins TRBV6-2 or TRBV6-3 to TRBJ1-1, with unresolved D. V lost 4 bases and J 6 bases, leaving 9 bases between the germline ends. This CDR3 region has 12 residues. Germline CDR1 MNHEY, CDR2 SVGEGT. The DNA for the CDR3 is TGTGCCAGCAGTTCAGTTCGGGCTGAAGCTTTCTTT. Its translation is CASSSVRAEAFF.

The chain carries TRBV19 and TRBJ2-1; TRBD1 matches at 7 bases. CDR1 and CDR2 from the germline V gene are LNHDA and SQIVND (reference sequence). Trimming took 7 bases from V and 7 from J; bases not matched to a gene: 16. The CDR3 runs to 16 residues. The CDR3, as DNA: TGTGCCAGTACCAACCTGGTCAAGGGGGCGGTAAATGAGCAGTTCTTC. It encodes CASTNLVKGAVNEQFF.

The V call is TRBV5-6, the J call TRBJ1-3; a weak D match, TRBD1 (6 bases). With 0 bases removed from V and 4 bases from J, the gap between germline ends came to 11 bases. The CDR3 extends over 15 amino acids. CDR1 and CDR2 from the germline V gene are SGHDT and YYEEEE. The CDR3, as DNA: TGTGCCAGCAGCTTGGTTTCAGGGGCCGGAAACACCATATATTTT. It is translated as CASSLVSGAGNTIYF.

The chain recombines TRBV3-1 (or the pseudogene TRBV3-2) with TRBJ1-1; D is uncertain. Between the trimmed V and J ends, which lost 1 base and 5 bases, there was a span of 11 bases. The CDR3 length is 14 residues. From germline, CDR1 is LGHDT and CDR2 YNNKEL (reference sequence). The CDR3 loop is CASSQVHRETEAFF. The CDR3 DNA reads TGTGCCAGCAGCCAAGTTCATAGGGAGACTGAAGCTTTCTTT.

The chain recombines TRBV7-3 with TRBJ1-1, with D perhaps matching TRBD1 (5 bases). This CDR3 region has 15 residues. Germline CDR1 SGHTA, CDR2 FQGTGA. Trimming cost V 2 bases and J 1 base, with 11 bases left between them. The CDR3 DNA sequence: TGTGCCAGCAGCTTATATGGGGGAACGAACACTGAAGCTTTCTTT. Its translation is CASSLYGGTNTEAFF. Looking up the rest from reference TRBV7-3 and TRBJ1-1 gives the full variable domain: GAGVSQTPSNKVTEKGKYVELRCDPISGHTALYWYRQSLGQGPEFLIYFQGTGAADDSGLPNDRFFAVRPEGSVSTLKIQRTERGDSAVYLCASSLYGGTNTEAFFGQGTRLTVV.

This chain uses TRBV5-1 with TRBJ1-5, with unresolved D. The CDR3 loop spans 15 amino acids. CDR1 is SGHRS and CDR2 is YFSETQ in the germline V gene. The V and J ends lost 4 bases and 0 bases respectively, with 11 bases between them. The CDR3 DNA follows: TGCGCCAGCAGCCCGGCGGGAGCTAGCAATCAGCCCCAGCATTTT. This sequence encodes CASSPAGASNQPQHF.

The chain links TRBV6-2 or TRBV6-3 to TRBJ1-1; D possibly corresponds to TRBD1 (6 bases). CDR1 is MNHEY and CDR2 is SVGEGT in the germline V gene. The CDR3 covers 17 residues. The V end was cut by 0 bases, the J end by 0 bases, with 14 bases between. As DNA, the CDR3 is TGTGCCAGCAGTTACTCTTCCGGGACACTTATGAACACTGAAGCTTTCTTT. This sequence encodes CASSYSSGTLMNTEAFF.

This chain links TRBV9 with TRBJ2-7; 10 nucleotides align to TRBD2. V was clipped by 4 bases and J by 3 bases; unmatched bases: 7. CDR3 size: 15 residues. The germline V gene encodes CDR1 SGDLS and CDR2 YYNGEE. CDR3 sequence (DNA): TGTGCCAGCAGCTTGCTAGCGGGGGACGTCTACGAGCAGTACTTC. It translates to CASSLLAGDVYEQYF.

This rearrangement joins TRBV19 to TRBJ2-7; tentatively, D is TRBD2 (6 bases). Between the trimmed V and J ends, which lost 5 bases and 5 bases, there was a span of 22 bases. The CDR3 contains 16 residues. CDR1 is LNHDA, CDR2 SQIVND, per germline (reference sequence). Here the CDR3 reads CASSEALGRGGDEQYF. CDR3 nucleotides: TGTGCCAGTAGTGAAGCTTTGGGACGGGGAGGAGACGAGCAGTACTTC.

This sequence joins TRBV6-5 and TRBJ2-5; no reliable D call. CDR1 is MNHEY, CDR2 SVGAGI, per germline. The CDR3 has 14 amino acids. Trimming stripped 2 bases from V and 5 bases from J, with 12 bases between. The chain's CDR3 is CASSYVSVRETQYF. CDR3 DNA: TGTGCCAGCAGTTACGTATCAGTGAGGGAGACCCAGTACTTC.

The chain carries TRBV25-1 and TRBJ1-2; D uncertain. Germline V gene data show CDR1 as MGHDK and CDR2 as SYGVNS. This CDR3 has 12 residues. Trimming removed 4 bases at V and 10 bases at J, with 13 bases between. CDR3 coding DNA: TGTGCCAGCAGTGGGACTTGGGATTCCTACACCTTC. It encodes CASSGTWDSYTF.

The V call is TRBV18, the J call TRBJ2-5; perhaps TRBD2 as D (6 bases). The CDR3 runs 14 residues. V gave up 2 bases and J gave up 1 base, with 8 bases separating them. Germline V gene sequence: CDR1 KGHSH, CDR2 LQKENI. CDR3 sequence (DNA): TGTGCCAGCTCACCAGGCGGGACCCAAGAGACCCAGTACTTC. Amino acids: CASSPGGTQETQYF. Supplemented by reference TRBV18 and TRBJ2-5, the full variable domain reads NAGVMQNPRHLVRRRGQEARLRCSPMKGHSHVYWYRQLPEEGLKFMVYLQKENIIDESGMPKERFSAEFPKEGPSILRIQQVVRGDSAAYFCASSPGGTQETQYFGPGTRLLVL.

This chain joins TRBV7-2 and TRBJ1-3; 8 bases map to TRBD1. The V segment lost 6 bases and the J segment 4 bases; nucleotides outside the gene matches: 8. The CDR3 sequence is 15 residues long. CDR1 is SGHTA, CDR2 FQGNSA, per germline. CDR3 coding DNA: TGTGCCAGCAGTACGCGGACAGGGTCGGGAAACACCATATATTTT. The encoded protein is CASSTRTGSGNTIYF. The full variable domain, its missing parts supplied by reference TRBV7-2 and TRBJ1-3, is GAGVSQSPSNKVTEKGKDVELRCDPISGHTALYWYRQSLGQGLEFLIYFQGNSAPDKSGLPSDRFSAERTGGSVSTLTIQRTQQEDSAVYLCASSTRTGSGNTIYFGEGSWLTVV.

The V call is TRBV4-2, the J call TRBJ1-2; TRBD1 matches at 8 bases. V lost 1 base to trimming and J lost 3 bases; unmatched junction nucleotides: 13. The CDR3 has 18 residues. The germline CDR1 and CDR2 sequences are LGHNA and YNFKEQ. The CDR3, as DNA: TGTGCCAGCAGCCAAGGAGTCCCCCAGGGGGCAGTTGACTATGGCTACACCTTC. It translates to CASSQGVPQGAVDYGYTF.

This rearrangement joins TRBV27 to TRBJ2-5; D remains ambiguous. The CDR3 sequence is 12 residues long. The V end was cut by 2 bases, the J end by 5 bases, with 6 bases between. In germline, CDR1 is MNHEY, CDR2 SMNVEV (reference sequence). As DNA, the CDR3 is TGTGCCAGCAGTTTAGTAGGGGAGACCCAGTACTTC. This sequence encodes CASSLVGETQYF.

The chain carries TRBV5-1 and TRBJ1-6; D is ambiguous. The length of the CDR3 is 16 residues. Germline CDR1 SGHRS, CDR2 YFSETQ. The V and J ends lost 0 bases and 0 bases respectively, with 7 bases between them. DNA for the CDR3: TGCGCCAGCAGCTTGGGCGGTAACTCCTATAATTCACCCCTCCACTTT. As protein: CASSLGGNSYNSPLHF.

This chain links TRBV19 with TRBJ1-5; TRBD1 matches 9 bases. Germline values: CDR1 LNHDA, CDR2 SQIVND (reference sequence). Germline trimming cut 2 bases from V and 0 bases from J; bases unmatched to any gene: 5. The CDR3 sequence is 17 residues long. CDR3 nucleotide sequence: TGTGCCAGTAGTATATTGGGACAGGGTTTTAGCAATCAGCCCCAGCATTTT. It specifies CASSILGQGFSNQPQHF.

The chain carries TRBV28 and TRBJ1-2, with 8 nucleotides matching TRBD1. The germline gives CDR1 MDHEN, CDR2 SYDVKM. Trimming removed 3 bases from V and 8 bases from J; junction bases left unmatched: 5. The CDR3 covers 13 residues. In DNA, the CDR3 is TGTGCCAGCAGTTTGAGGACAGGGCGCGGCTACACCTTC. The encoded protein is CASSLRTGRGYTF.

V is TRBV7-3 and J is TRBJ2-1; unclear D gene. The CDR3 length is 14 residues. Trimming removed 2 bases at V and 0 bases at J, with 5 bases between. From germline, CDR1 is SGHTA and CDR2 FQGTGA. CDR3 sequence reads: CASSLASSYNEQFF. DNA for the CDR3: TGTGCCAGCAGCTTAGCGAGCTCCTACAATGAGCAGTTCTTC.

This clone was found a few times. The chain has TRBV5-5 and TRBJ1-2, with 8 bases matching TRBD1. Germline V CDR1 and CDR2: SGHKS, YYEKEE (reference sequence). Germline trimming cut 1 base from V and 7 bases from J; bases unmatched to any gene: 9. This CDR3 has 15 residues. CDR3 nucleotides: TGTGCCAGCAGCTTGCTTGGACAGGGCACTGCTGGCTACACCTTC. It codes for CASSLLGQGTAGYTF.